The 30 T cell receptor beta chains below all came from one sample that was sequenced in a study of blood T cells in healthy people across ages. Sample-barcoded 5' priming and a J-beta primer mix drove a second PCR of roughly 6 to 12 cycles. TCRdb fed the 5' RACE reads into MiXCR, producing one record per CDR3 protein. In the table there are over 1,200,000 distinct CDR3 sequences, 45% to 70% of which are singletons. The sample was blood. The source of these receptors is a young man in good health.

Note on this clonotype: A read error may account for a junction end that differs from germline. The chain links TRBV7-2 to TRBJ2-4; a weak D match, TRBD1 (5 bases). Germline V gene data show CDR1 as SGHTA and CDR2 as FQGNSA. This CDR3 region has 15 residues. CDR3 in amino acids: CAISLAQGTKNIQYF. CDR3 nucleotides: TGTGCCATCAGCTTAGCCCAGGGTACCAAAAACATTCAGTACTTC.

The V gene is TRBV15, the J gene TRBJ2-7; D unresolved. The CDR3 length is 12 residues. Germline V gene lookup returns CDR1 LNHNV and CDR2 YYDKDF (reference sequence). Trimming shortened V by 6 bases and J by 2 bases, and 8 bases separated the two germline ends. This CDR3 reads CATRDGPYEQYF. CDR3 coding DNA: TGTGCCACCAGGGACGGACCCTACGAGCAGTACTTC.

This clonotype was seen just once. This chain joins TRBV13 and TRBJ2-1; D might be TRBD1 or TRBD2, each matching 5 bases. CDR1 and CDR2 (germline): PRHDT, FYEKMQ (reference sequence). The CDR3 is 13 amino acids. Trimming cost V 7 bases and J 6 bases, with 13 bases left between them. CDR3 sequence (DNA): TGTGCCAGCAACAGAGGGACGGGCAATGAGCAGTTCTTC. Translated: CASNRGTGNEQFF.

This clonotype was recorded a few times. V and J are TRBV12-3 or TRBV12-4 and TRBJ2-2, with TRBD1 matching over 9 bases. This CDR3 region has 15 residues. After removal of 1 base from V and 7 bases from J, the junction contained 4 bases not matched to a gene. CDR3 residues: CASSLEQGAGGELFF. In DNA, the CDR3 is TGTGCCAGCAGTTTAGAACAGGGGGCCGGCGGGGAGCTGTTTTTT.

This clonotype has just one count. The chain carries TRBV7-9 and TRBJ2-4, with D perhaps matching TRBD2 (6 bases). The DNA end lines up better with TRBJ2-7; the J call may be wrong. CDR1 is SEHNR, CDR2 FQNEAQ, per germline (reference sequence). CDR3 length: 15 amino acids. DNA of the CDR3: TGTGCCAGCAGCCCACAACGGGGGACCCTCTACGAGCAGTACTTC. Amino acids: CASSPQRGTLYEQYF.

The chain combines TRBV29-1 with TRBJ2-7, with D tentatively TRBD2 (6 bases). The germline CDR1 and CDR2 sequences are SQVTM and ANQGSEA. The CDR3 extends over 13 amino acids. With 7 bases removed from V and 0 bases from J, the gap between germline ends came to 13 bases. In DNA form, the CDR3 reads TGCAGCGGGGGGGAGCCCACCTCCTACGAGCAGTACTTC. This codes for CSGGEPTSYEQYF.

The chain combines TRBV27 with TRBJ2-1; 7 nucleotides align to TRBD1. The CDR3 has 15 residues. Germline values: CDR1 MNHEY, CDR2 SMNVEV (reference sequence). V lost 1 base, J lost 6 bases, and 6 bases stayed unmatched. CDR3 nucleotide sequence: TGTGCCAGCAGTTTATATCAGGGACAGTTCAATGAGCAGTTCTTC. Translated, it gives CASSLYQGQFNEQFF.

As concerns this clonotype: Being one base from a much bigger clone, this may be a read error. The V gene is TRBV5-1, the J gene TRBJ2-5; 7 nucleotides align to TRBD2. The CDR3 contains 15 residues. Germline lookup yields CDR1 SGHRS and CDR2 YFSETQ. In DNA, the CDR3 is TGCGCCAGCAGCTTGGAGTCGGGAGGACTAAACGAGCAGCACTTC. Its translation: CASSLESGGLNEQHF.

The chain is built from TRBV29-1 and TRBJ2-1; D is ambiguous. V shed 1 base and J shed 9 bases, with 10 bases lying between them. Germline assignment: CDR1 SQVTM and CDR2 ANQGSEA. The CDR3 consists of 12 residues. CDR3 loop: CSVEALRAEQFF. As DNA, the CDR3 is TGCAGCGTTGAAGCCCTACGGGCTGAGCAGTTCTTC.

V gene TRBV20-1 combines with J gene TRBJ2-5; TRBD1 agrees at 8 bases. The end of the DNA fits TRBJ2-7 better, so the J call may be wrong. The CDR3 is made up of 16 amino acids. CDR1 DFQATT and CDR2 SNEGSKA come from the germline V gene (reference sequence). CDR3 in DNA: TGCAGTGCTAGAGACTCCGTCCAGGGGGCGAGGAACGAGCAGTACTTC. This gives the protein CSARDSVQGARNEQYF.

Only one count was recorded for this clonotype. CDR3: CASSEFRGGPYNEQFF. The DNA for the CDR3 is TGTGCCAGCAGTGAATTTCGGGGGGGGCCCTACAATGAGCAGTTCTTC. This rearrangement joins TRBV25-1 to TRBJ2-1; 8 bases match TRBD2. Germline loops: CDR1 MGHDK, CDR2 SYGVNS. The V segment lost 1 base and the J segment 2 bases; nucleotides outside the gene matches: 4. CDR3 length equals 16 residues.

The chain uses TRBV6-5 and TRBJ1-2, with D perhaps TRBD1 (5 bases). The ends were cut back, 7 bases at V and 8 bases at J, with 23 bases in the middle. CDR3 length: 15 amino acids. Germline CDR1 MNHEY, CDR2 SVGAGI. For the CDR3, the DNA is TGTGCCAGCAAACCAAGGGACCTATTCCCGAGCGGCTACACCTTC. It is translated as CASKPRDLFPSGYTF.

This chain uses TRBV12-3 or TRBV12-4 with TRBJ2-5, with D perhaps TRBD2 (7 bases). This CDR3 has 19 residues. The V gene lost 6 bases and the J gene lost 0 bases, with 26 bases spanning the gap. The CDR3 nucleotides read TGTGCCAGCAGCCCCCTTTTGGGGGAGAGGGGGGGGCACCAAGAGACCCAGTACTTC. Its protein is CASSPLLGERGGHQETQYF.

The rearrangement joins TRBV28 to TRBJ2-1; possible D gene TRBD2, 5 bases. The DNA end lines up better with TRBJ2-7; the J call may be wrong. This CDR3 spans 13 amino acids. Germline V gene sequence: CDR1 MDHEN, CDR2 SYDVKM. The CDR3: CASSYRGYYEQYF. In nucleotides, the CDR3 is TGTGCCAGCAGCTACAGAGGGTACTACGAGCAGTACTTC.

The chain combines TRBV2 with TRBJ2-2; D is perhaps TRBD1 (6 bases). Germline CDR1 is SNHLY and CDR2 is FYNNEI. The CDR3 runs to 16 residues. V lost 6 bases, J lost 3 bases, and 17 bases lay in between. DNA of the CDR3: TGTGCCAGCAGCCAGCGACAGGAGTCCTACACCGGGGAGCTGTTTTTT. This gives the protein CASSQRQESYTGELFF.

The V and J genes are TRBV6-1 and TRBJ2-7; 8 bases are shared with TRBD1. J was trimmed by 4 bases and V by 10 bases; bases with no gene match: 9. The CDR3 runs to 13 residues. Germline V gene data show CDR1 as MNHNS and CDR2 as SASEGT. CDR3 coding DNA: TGTGCCATCCTGGACAGGGCAAATTACGAGCAGTACTTC. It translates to CAILDRANYEQYF.

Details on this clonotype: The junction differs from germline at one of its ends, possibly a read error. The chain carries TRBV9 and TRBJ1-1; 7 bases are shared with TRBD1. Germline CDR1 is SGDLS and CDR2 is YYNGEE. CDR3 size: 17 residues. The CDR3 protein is CASSVATGGGMNTEDFF. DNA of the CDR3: TGTGCCAGCAGCGTAGCTACGGGAGGGGGCATGAACACTGAAGATTTCTTT.

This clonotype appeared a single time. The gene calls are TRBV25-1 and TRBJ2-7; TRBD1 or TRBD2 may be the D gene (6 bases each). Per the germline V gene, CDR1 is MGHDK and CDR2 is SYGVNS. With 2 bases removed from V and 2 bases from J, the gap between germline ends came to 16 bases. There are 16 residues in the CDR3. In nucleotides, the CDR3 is TGTGCCAGCAGTGAAGAACGGGGGCGCGCCCCCTACGAGCAGTACTTC. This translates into CASSEERGRAPYEQYF.

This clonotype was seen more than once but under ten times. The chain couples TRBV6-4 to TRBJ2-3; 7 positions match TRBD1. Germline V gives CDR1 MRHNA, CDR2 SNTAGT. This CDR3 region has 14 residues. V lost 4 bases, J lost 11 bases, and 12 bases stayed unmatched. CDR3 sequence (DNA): TGTGCCAGCAGTGGGACAGGCCCCGCAGATCTGCAGTATTTT. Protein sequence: CASSGTGPADLQYF.

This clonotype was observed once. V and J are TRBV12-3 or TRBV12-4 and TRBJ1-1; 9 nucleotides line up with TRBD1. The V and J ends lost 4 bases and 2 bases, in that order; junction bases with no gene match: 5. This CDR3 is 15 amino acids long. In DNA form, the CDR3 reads TGTGCCAGCAGTTCGACTACAGGGGGCAACACTGAAGCTTTCTTT. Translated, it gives CASSSTTGGNTEAFF.

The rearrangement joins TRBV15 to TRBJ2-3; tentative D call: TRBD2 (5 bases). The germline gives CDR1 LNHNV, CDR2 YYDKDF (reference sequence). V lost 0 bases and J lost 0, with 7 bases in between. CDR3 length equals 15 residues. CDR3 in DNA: TGTGCCACCAGCAGAGATTGGGAGAGCACAGATACGCAGTATTTT. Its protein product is CATSRDWESTDTQYF.

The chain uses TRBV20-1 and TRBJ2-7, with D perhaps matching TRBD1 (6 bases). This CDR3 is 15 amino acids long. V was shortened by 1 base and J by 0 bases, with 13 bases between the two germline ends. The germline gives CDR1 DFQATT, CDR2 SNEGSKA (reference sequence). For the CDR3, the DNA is TGCAGTGCTAGAGGGGACATCTTAAACTCCTACGAGCAGTACTTC. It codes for CSARGDILNSYEQYF.

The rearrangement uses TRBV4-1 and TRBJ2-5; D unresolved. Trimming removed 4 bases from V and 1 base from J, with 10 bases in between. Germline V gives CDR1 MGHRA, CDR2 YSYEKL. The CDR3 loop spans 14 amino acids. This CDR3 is CASSPQFGQETQYF. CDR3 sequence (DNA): TGCGCCAGCAGCCCCCAGTTCGGCCAAGAGACCCAGTACTTC.

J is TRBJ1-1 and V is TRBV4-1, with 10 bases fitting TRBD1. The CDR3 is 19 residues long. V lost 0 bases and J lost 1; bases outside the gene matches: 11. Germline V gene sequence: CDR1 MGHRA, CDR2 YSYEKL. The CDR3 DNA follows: TGCGCCAGCAGCCAAGATTTACGTGGGACAGGGGTTGGGAACACTGAAGCTTTCTTT. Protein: CASSQDLRGTGVGNTEAFF.

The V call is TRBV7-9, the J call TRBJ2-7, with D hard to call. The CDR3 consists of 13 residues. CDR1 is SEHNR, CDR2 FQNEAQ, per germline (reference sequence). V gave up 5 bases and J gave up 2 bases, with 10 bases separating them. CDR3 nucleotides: TGTGCCAGCAGCCGCGACCATCCCTACGAGCAGTACTTC. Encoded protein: CASSRDHPYEQYF.

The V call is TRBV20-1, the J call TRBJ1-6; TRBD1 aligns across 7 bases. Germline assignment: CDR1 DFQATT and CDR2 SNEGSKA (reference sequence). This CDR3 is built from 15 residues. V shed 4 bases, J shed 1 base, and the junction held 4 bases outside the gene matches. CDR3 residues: CSATTGRSYNSPLHF. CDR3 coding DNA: TGCAGTGCTACGACAGGGAGGTCCTATAATTCACCCCTCCACTTT.

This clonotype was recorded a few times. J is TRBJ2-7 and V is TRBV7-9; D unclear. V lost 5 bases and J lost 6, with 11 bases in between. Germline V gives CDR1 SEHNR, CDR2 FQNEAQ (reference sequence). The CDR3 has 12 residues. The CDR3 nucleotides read TGTGCCAGCAGCCAATACAGAGGCGAGCAGTACTTC. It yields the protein CASSQYRGEQYF. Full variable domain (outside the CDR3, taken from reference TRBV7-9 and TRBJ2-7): DTGVSQNPRHKITKRGQNVTFRCDPISEHNRLYWYRQTLGQGPEFLTYFQNEAQLEKSRLLSDRFSAERPKGSFSTLEIQRTEQGDSAMYLCASSQYRGEQYFGPGTRLTVT.

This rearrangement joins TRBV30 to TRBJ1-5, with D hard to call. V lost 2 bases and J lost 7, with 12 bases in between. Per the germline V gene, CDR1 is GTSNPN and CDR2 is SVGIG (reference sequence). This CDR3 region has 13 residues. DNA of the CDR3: TGTGCCTGGAGTAAAGACTTAGGACAGCCCCAGCATTTT. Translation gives CAWSKDLGQPQHF.

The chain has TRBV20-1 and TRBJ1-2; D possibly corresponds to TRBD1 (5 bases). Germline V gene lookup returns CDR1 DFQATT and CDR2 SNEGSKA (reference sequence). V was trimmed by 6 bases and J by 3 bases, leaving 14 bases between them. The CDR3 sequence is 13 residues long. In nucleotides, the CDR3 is TGCAGTGCCCCCAAGGGACTTGACTATGGCTACACCTTC. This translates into CSAPKGLDYGYTF.

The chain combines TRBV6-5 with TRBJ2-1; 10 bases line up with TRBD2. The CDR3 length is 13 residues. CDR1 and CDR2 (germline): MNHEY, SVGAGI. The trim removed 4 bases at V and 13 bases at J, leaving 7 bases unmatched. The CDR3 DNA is TGTGCCAGCAGTTTGGCAGCGGGAGGGCTTCAGTTCTTC. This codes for CASSLAAGGLQFF.